This is a list of T cell receptor beta chains from one sample in a study of blood T cell repertoires in COVID-19. Repertoires were generated with immunoSEQ multiplex PCR, while TCRdb's copy carries only in-frame clones and drops some. The table lists about 100,000 clones, approximately 80% of them singletons, with around an eighth in the top ten. Material: peripheral blood. The receptors shown here come from a man aged 50 or older with active or convalescent COVID-19. The CDR3 runs from the conserved cysteine through the conserved F or W.

V gene: TRBV9
J gene: TRBJ2-2
CDR3 protein: CASSPSQRTTGELFF

V gene: TRBV7-2
J gene: TRBJ1-6
CDR3 protein: CASQTTYFRGALHF

V gene: TRBV10-1
J gene: TRBJ2-5
CDR3 protein: CASGRTGDRPETQYF

V gene: TRBV6-5
J gene: TRBJ1-2
CDR3 protein: CASSSGDYYGYTF

V gene: TRBV5-4
J gene: TRBJ1-1
CDR3 protein: CASSSRTSEAFF

V gene: TRBV18
J gene: TRBJ1-2
CDR3 protein: CASSPPGGNYGYTF

V gene: TRBV5-1
J gene: TRBJ2-7
CDR3 protein: CASSLEPGAPGEQYF

V gene: TRBV9
J gene: TRBJ2-1
CDR3 protein: CASSVAGVPDEQFF

V gene: TRBV5-4
J gene: TRBJ2-7
CDR3 protein: CASSLDSGSTNEQYF

V gene: TRBV5-1
J gene: TRBJ2-3
CDR3 protein: CASSLSSGSGTDTQYF

V gene: TRBV19
J gene: TRBJ1-5
CDR3 protein: CASSPLKQGKLNQPQHF

V gene: TRBV4-2
J gene: TRBJ2-1
CDR3 protein: CASSQDFVYNEQFF

V gene: TRBV28
J gene: TRBJ1-5
CDR3 protein: CASSRQGVFQPQHF

V gene: TRBV30
J gene: TRBJ1-2
CDR3 protein: CAWRGGANYGYTF

V gene: TRBV12-5
J gene: TRBJ1-4
CDR3 protein: CASANRGVINEKLFF

V gene: TRBV7-9
J gene: TRBJ2-1
CDR3 protein: CASSLGQGGLAGDYNEQFF

V gene: TRBV29-1
J gene: TRBJ2-3
CDR3 protein: CSAPDAGSDTQYF

V gene: TRBV23-1
J gene: TRBJ2-2
CDR3 protein: CASSQSGGSGSGELFF

V gene: TRBV29-1
J gene: TRBJ2-7
CDR3 protein: CSVLAGGSYEQYF

V gene: TRBV27
J gene: TRBJ2-5
CDR3 protein: CASMPLGGQETQYF

V gene: TRBV28
J gene: TRBJ2-7
CDR3 protein: CASRLPGQGLGQYF

V gene: TRBV30
J gene: TRBJ2-4
CDR3 protein: CAWAPGQMRDIQYF

V gene: TRBV7-3
J gene: TRBJ2-1
CDR3 protein: CASSPGLANDEQFF

V gene: TRBV3-1/TRBV3-2
J gene: TRBJ2-3
CDR3 protein: CASSQERSSQSTDTQYF

V gene: TRBV6-1
J gene: TRBJ1-2
CDR3 protein: CASSDRGSYGYTF

V gene: TRBV7-8
J gene: TRBJ1-5
CDR3 protein: CASSLNREQPQHF

V gene: TRBV7-9
J gene: TRBJ2-2
CDR3 protein: CASSRSGRGASGGELFF

V gene: TRBV5-4
J gene: TRBJ2-7
CDR3 protein: CASSRGTGNYEQYF

V gene: TRBV6-6
J gene: TRBJ1-4
CDR3 protein: CASSTGLEEKLFF

V gene: TRBV11-2
J gene: TRBJ2-1
CDR3 protein: CASSSLTSGRYEQFF

V gene: TRBV5-5
J gene: TRBJ1-1
CDR3 protein: CASSLLDRMNTEAFF

V gene: TRBV19
J gene: TRBJ2-1
CDR3 protein: CASSRNSGRVYNEQFF

V gene: TRBV19
J gene: TRBJ1-2
CDR3 protein: CASSIEGKFIPTIYGYTF

V gene: TRBV15
J gene: TRBJ1-5
CDR3 protein: CATSRVTGDYSNQPQHF

V gene: TRBV5-6
J gene: TRBJ1-1
CDR3 protein: CASSAMDRMSTEAFF

V gene: TRBV25-1
J gene: TRBJ1-1
CDR3 protein: CASKGQGRAEAFF

V gene: TRBV11-3
J gene: TRBJ2-7
CDR3 protein: CASSSQYEQYF

V gene: TRBV30
J gene: TRBJ2-5
CDR3 protein: CAWSTGQETQYF

V gene: TRBV20-1
J gene: TRBJ1-3
CDR3 protein: CSASWESSGNTIYF

V gene: TRBV24-1
J gene: TRBJ1-2
CDR3 protein: CATSDSGQNYGYTF

V gene: TRBV7-2
J gene: TRBJ1-5
CDR3 protein: CASSFSGAINQPQHF

V gene: TRBV2
J gene: TRBJ2-1
CDR3 protein: CASSDSLGNYNEQFF

V gene: TRBV11-2
J gene: TRBJ1-3
CDR3 protein: CASSSLPGNTIYF

V gene: TRBV27
J gene: TRBJ2-1
CDR3 protein: CASSPGVARYNEQFF

V gene: TRBV19
J gene: TRBJ1-1
CDR3 protein: CASSMSAGTEAFF

V gene: TRBV12-5
J gene: TRBJ2-7
CDR3 protein: CASGLFPGTGTYEQYF

V gene: TRBV6-5
J gene: TRBJ2-2
CDR3 protein: CASSSAVGGGTGELFF

V gene: TRBV6-5
J gene: TRBJ1-1
CDR3 protein: CASSAGTGAGAFF

V gene: TRBV3-1/TRBV3-2
J gene: TRBJ1-6
CDR3 protein: CASRPRGGNSPLHF

V gene: TRBV2
J gene: TRBJ2-1
CDR3 protein: CASSGSSGNNEQFF

V gene: TRBV5-1
J gene: TRBJ2-5
CDR3 protein: CASSHDGGQETQYF

V gene: TRBV18
J gene: TRBJ1-3
CDR3 protein: CASSAGTSGNTIYF

V gene: TRBV19
J gene: TRBJ2-1
CDR3 protein: CASSMVPGQGANEQFF

V gene: TRBV20-1
J gene: TRBJ2-5
CDR3 protein: CSASDNQETQYF

V gene: TRBV30
J gene: TRBJ1-2
CDR3 protein: CAWSSGTRGYTF

V gene: TRBV15
J gene: TRBJ2-7
CDR3 protein: CATSRDPPGQGVYEQYF

V gene: TRBV5-6
J gene: TRBJ2-7
CDR3 protein: CASSFRTNSREQYF

V gene: TRBV29-1
J gene: TRBJ2-2
CDR3 protein: CSAANTGELFF

V gene: TRBV18
J gene: TRBJ1-1
CDR3 protein: CASSPLDRDAFF

V gene: TRBV5-1
J gene: TRBJ1-5
CDR3 protein: CASSLEGGNQPQHF